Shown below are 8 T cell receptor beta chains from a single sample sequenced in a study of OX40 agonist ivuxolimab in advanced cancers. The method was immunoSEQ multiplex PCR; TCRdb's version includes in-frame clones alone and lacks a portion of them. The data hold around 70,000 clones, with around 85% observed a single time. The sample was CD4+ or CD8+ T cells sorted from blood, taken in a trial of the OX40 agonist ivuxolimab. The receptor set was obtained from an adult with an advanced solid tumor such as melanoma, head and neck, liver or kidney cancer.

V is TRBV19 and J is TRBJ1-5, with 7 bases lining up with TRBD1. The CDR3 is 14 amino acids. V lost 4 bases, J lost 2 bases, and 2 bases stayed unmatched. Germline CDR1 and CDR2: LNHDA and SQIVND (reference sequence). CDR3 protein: CASSKGGRNQPQHF. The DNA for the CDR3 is TGTGCCAGTAGTAAAGGGGGCCGCAATCAGCCCCAGCATTTT.

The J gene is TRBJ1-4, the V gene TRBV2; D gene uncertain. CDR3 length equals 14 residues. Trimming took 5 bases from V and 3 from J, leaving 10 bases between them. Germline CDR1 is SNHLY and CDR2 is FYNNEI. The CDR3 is CASSQPLANEKLFF. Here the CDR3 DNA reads TGTGCCAGCAGTCAGCCACTAGCTAATGAAAAACTGTTTTTT.

The CDR3 is CASSLQEAGGPGEQYF. CDR3 nucleotide sequence: TGTGCCAGCAGCTTACAAGAAGCGGGAGGGCCGGGCGAGCAGTACTTC. The rearrangement joins TRBV11-2 to TRBJ2-7, with 10 bases lining up with TRBD2. This CDR3 is built from 16 residues. The V gene's germline CDR1 is SGHAT and CDR2 FQNNGV. V shed 2 bases and J 6 bases; nucleotides not matched to a gene: 10.

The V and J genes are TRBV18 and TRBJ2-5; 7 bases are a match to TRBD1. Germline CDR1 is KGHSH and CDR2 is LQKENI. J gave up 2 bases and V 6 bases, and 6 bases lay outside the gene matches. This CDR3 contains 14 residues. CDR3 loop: CASSPRQGQETQYF. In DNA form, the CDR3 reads TGTGCCAGCTCCCCCAGACAGGGACAAGAGACCCAGTACTTC.

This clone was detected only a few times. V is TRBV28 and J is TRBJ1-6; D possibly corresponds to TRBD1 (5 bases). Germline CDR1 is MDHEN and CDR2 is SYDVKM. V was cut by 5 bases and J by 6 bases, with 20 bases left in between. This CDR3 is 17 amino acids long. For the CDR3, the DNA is TGTGCCAGCAGTAGAGAGCGTCGAGGGGCCGGTAATTCACCCCTCCACTTT. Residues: CASSRERRGAGNSPLHF.

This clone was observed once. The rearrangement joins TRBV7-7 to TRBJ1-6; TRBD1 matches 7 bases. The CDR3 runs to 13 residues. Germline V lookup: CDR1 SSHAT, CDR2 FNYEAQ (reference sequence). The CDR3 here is CAIGDSQNSPLHF. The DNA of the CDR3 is TGTGCTATCGGGGACAGTCAAAATTCACCCCTCCACTTT.

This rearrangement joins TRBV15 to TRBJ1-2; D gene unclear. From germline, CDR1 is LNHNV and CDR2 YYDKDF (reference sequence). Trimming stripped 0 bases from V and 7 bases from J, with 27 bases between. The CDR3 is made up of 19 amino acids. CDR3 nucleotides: TGTGCCACCAGCAGAGATCAAAAGGCAGCACCCCCCGGTGCGGGTGGCTACACCTTC. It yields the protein CATSRDQKAAPPGAGGYTF. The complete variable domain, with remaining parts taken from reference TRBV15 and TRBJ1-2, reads DAMVIQNPRYQVTQFGKPVTLSCSQTLNHNVMYWYQQKSSQAPKLLFHYYDKDFNNEADTPDNFQSRRPNTSFCFLDIRSPGLGDTAMYLCATSRDQKAAPPGAGGYTFGSGTRLTVV.

This CDR3 reads CASSQVDGDEQYV. In DNA, the CDR3 is TGCGCCAGCAGCCAAGTCGACGGGGACGAGCAGTACGTC. This chain connects TRBV4-1 to TRBJ2-7; TRBD2 is a possible D gene (5 bases). The CDR3 is made up of 13 amino acids. Germline CDR1 is MGHRA and CDR2 is YSYEKL. V was trimmed by 1 base and J by 5 bases, leaving 9 bases between them.